This T cell receptor (beta chain) is from a study of blood T cell repertoires in COVID-19. CDR1 and CDR2 from the germline V gene are MDHEN and SYDVKM. V dropped 5 bases and J dropped 2 bases, with 12 bases sitting between them. The CDR3 spans 14 residues. Here immunoSEQ multiplex PCR was the method, and the copy in TCRdb shows in-frame clones only, minus some. The table lists roughly 150,000 clones, 84% of them singletons. Everyone who took part was about 18 to 90 years old, and they came from fewer than 25 US areas. The chain employs TRBV28 and TRBJ1-1; D remains unclear. The sample was PBMCs or T cells enriched from blood (not recorded which). This clonotype was obtained from a woman aged 18 to 35 who had been exposed to COVID-19. DNA of the CDR3: TGTGCCAGCAGTCCAGGACTGGTTAACACTGAAGCTTTCTTT. Protein sequence: CASSPGLVNTEAFF.